This T cell receptor (beta chain) was profiled in a study of molecular identifiers for immune sequencing clone quantification. The naive CD8 libraries originated from between roughly 19,000 and 1,000,000 sorted cells and drew on 10%, 30% or 50% RNA. Regarding the study as a whole: Approximately 1 million naive cells reportedly did not prevent detection of spiked Jurkat TCR RNA from one cell.

The bulk TCR libraries were made with methods described before and with listed TCR primers. MiXCR, applied by TCRdb to the PCR reads, yields one record per CDR3 protein. Here the sample spans about 320,000 distinct CDR3 sequences, roughly 24% being singletons. There are 13 residues in the CDR3. Germline lookup yields CDR1 GTSNPN and CDR2 SVGIG (reference sequence). On this clonotype itself: The antigen remains unidentified. This may be a read error, as it is one base from a much larger clone.

The sample comprised naive CD8+ T cells from blood, with Jurkat cell RNA spiked in. Subset: FACS-sorted CD8+CD4-CCR7+CD45RA+ naive T cells. The chain is built from TRBV30 and TRBJ2-1, with 11 bases that match TRBD2. This clonotype was sampled from a human donor in good health. Some libraries in this study had Jurkat cell RNA spiked in. CDR3 sequence (DNA): TGTGCCTGGAGGGGACTAGCGGACAATGCGCAGTTCTTC. Protein sequence: CAWRGLADNAQFF.